This TCR beta chain was profiled in a study of tumor-infiltrating lymphocytes in primary liver carcinoma. For the study at large: Subjects consisted of male and female patients aged 30 to 69 years. Tumors were staged T1-T3 N0M0 and measured roughly 4 to 10 cm across.

Both blood RNA, taken from unsorted whole blood, and germline DNA were extracted. Donors were untreated and chronically infected with HBV. This clonotype was recorded many times. A primer matching the constant region was used to make TCR beta cDNA from around 550 ng of total RNA. Each TCR beta library was derived from three nested multiplex PCR rounds that employed slightly modified ARM-PCR. The study ran its first two PCR rounds for about 11 cycles each, using TRBV1-TRBV30 forward primers and a C-beta reverse primer. One entry per CDR3 protein, called by TCRdb with MiXCR from the multiplex PCR reads. The data contain some 190,000 distinct CDR3 sequences, about 55% of them singletons. This CDR3 has 14 amino acids. Trimming removed 3 bases at V and 5 bases at J, with 12 bases between.

The chain uses TRBV12-3 or TRBV12-4 and TRBJ2-3; unclear D gene. Sequencing used peripheral blood. This clonotype originated in a man aged 35-49 years with primary liver carcinoma and hepatitis B virus infection. For the CDR3, the DNA is TGTGCCAGCAGTTTTACGGAGAGAAGAGATACGCAGTATTTT. This translates into CASSFTERRDTQYF.